This is a list of T cell receptor beta chains from one sample in a study of neurological immune-mediated disorders. TCRdb recomputed calls from the 5' RACE reads with MiXCR, one row per CDR3 protein. The data show under 80,000 distinct CDR3 sequences, roughly an eighth seen once. The sequenced material came from PBMCs. These receptors all come from a woman aged 50 to 60 in good health. Both conserved end residues are part of each CDR3.

V gene: TRBV20-1
CDR3 protein: CSARMEITADPETQYF

V gene: TRBV5-1
CDR3 protein: CASRDRSSTEAFF

V gene: TRBV3-1
CDR3 protein: CASSLQGGNEKLFF

V gene: TRBV21-1
CDR3 protein: CAIWDREFTGELFF

V gene: TRBV4-1
CDR3 protein: CASSLPQGTGELFF

V gene: TRBV12-3/TRBV12-4
CDR3 protein: CASSRVAGFPYEQYF

V gene: TRBV28
CDR3 protein: CASSRSGAWTEAFF

V gene: TRBV5-1
CDR3 protein: CASSRQTTAYTRELFF

V gene: TRBV3-1
CDR3 protein: CASSQTSGTHTDTQYF

V gene: TRBV2
CDR3 protein: CASSEIANYGYTF

V gene: TRBV7-2
CDR3 protein: CASRQTRGGTGELFF

V gene: TRBV5-1
CDR3 protein: CASSGPSNTEAFF

V gene: TRBV7-3
CDR3 protein: CASRGDGYTDTQYF

V gene: TRBV28
CDR3 protein: CASKAPGANVLTF

V gene: TRBV29-1
CDR3 protein: CSVAGRGSGANVLTF

V gene: TRBV12-3/TRBV12-4
CDR3 protein: CASSLRGVRQPQHF

V gene: TRBV12-3/TRBV12-4
CDR3 protein: CASRRGLAGTGDTQYF

V gene: TRBV3-1
CDR3 protein: CASSPQRGMPRDTEAFF

V gene: TRBV27
CDR3 protein: CASSLTFRDTKFF

V gene: TRBV5-1
CDR3 protein: CASSSLAGGFQETQYF

V gene: TRBV9
CDR3 protein: CASSGAGGYNDQFF

V gene: TRBV5-1
CDR3 protein: CASSFFGADGELFF

V gene: TRBV5-1
CDR3 protein: CASSLVGRRADTQYF

V gene: TRBV5-1
CDR3 protein: CASSLPATEDGYTF

V gene: TRBV12-3/TRBV12-4
CDR3 protein: CASSFDRVTGELFF

V gene: TRBV6-5
CDR3 protein: CATSYSSASTDTQYF

V gene: TRBV5-1
CDR3 protein: CASSSDPVDTQYF

V gene: TRBV6-1
CDR3 protein: CASSAPGGANVLTF

V gene: TRBV5-1
CDR3 protein: CASSVTPGTEETQYF

V gene: TRBV20-1
CDR3 protein: CSAEPPGVYEQYF

V gene: TRBV5-5
CDR3 protein: CASSLAPATNEKLFF

V gene: TRBV20-1
CDR3 protein: CSALWTSGSGDTQYF

V gene: TRBV5-1
CDR3 protein: CASSLGDRAGNEQFF

V gene: TRBV7-6
CDR3 protein: CASSLFGQRYQETQYF

V gene: TRBV12-3/TRBV12-4
CDR3 protein: CASSLRGRNTIYF

V gene: TRBV7-2
CDR3 protein: CASSLDFRGRETQYF

V gene: TRBV5-1
CDR3 protein: CASSSAPGVRDEQYF

V gene: TRBV12-3/TRBV12-4
CDR3 protein: CDSSSSGANVLTF

V gene: TRBV4-1
CDR3 protein: CASSQTPLVNEQFF

V gene: TRBV7-6
CDR3 protein: CASSSRGWDGYTF

V gene: TRBV20-1
CDR3 protein: CSARDNSGELFF

V gene: TRBV5-1
CDR3 protein: CASSLEAGFPSYEQYF

V gene: TRBV7-9
CDR3 protein: CASSWTSGPYNEQFF

V gene: TRBV7-9
CDR3 protein: CASSLEGGARYGYTF

V gene: TRBV20-1
CDR3 protein: CSAKVSGEGQPQHF

V gene: TRBV20-1
CDR3 protein: CSASERTGNTEAFF

V gene: TRBV5-1
CDR3 protein: CASSTGQTNYGYTF

V gene: TRBV5-1
CDR3 protein: CASSLESGSYEQYF

V gene: TRBV12-3/TRBV12-4
CDR3 protein: CASTLHGGDEQYF

V gene: TRBV5-6
CDR3 protein: CASSPGPNQPQHF

V gene: TRBV20-1
CDR3 protein: CSARGRAGALYNEQFF

V gene: TRBV5-1
CDR3 protein: CASSQGTSLETQYF

V gene: TRBV20-1
CDR3 protein: CSASGGDSNEKLFF

V gene: TRBV5-1
CDR3 protein: CASSFQATTNEKLFF

V gene: TRBV5-1
CDR3 protein: CASSELTGTYEQYF

V gene: TRBV5-1
CDR3 protein: CASSSGLVFDEQFF

V gene: TRBV20-1
CDR3 protein: CSASSGGGTDTQYF

V gene: TRBV20-1
CDR3 protein: CSAPPVGAGNEQFF

V gene: TRBV5-1
CDR3 protein: CASSFPGAVETQYF

V gene: TRBV10-3
CDR3 protein: CASAQGAQYGYTF